Presented here are 5 T cell receptor beta chains from one specimen sequenced in a study of cytomegalovirus exposure and HLA in healthy donors (dated by TCRdb to between 2016 and 2019). To prepare the library, the immunoSEQ multiplex PCR assay was applied. The multiplex PCR relied on a mix of 60 forward primers for TCR Vbeta segments and 13 reverse primers for TCR Jbeta segments. TCRdb retrieved this table from immuneACCESS and kept in-frame rearrangements only. Not all clones are present; in checked studies, unresolved V genes account for under half, and no reason is known for the remainder. The sample table contains 160,000 or so clones; only one count was recorded for 70% to 80% of them. In total, the top ten clones hold more than 2% of the sample. Source material: PBMCs. Every receptor here comes from a man in his fifties in good health and CMV-seropositive.

This clone was found a few times. V and J are TRBV5-1 and TRBJ1-4, with 9 bases identical to TRBD1. From germline, CDR1 is SGHRS and CDR2 YFSETQ. V lost 4 bases and J lost 5; bases outside the gene matches: 6. CDR3 length: 15 amino acids. The CDR3 reads CASSPGQGPNEKLFF. DNA of the CDR3: TGCGCCAGCAGCCCCGGACAGGGGCCAAATGAAAAACTGTTTTTT.

The rearrangement links TRBV11-2 to TRBJ2-1; 8 bases are a match to TRBD1. Trimming took 1 base from V and 8 from J; bases not matched to a gene: 10. Germline V gene data show CDR1 as SGHAT and CDR2 as FQNNGV. The CDR3 contains 16 residues. The CDR3 nucleotides are TGTGCCAGCAGCTTAGTACCTCGGGACAGGTCGGATGAGCAGTTCTTC. This sequence encodes CASSLVPRDRSDEQFF.

The rearrangement uses TRBV4-2 and TRBJ1-4; D remains ambiguous. Looked up from germline, CDR1 is LGHNA and CDR2 is YNFKEQ. V was trimmed by 4 bases and J by 7 bases, leaving 13 bases between them. The length of the CDR3 is 14 residues. For the CDR3, the DNA is TGTGCCAGCAGCCTTGGTTCAGTCGTTGAAAAACTGTTTTTT. Its protein is CASSLGSVVEKLFF.

V and J are TRBV4-3 and TRBJ2-7, with D maybe TRBD1 (6 bases). The CDR3 length is 17 residues. CDR1 and CDR2 (germline): LGHNA, YSLEER. V lost 0 bases to trimming and J lost 1 base, with 16 bases between them. CDR3 residues: CASSQDLEIGGSYEQYF. The CDR3 nucleotides read TGCGCCAGCAGCCAAGATCTAGAAATAGGGGGTTCCTACGAGCAGTACTTC.

J is TRBJ1-2 and V is TRBV4-2, with D possibly TRBD1 on 6 matching bases. Trimming took off 1 base at V and 5 bases at J, with 14 bases between the two ends. The V gene's germline CDR1 is LGHNA and CDR2 YNFKEQ. The CDR3 consists of 15 residues. The CDR3 DNA reads as TGTGCCAGCAGCCAAGGGGCAGGGGTTGAGTATGGCTACACCTTC. This gives the protein CASSQGAGVEYGYTF.